These T cell receptor beta chains were read from a single sample in a study of identical twins. MiXCR was run by TCRdb on the 5' RACE reads, yielding one entry per CDR3 protein. Of roughly 1,500,000 distinct CDR3 sequences listed, about 30% are singletons. Sequenced material: cord blood. These TCRs come from a newborn girl in good health. CDR3s include the opening cysteine and the closing phenylalanine or tryptophan. A D gene is named only where the DNA matches it firmly. The size field is filled for only some rows; it gives once, few, many or a size class.

j_call: TRBJ2-6; v_call: TRBV28; d_call: TRBD2; clone_size: .; cdr3_aa: CASSPAGGNSGANVLTF; cdr3_nt: TGTGCCAGCAGCCCAGCGGGAGGTAATTCTGGGGCCAACGTCCTGACTTTC
j_call: TRBJ2-3; v_call: TRBV6-6; d_call: .; clone_size: many; cdr3_aa: CASSYGSGKDTDTQYF; cdr3_nt: TGTGCCAGCAGTTACGGATCCGGGAAGGACACAGATACGCAGTATTTT
j_call: TRBJ2-7; v_call: TRBV7-2; d_call: .; clone_size: few; cdr3_aa: CASSLAQETYEQYF; cdr3_nt: TGTGCCAGCAGCTTAGCCCAGGAAACTTACGAGCAGTACTTC
j_call: TRBJ1-1; v_call: TRBV5-1; d_call: .; clone_size: few; cdr3_aa: CASSFLTENTEAFF; cdr3_nt: TGCGCCAGCAGCTTCCTGACGGAGAACACTGAAGCTTTCTTT
j_call: TRBJ2-1; v_call: TRBV11-2; d_call: TRBD2; clone_size: .; cdr3_aa: CASSLNSGVRNEQFF; cdr3_nt: TGTGCCAGCAGCTTAAATAGCGGGGTCCGGAATGAGCAGTTCTTC
j_call: TRBJ2-3; v_call: TRBV4-2; d_call: .; clone_size: few; cdr3_aa: CASSLPGSLGDTQYF; cdr3_nt: TGTGCCAGCAGCCTCCCGGGGTCCCTCGGAGATACGCAGTATTTT
j_call: TRBJ1-5; v_call: TRBV20-1; d_call: TRBD1; clone_size: .; cdr3_aa: CSARETPRTGRNQPQHF; cdr3_nt: TGCAGTGCTAGGGAAACTCCACGGACAGGCCGCAATCAGCCCCAGCATTTT
j_call: TRBJ1-2; v_call: TRBV7-2; d_call: .; clone_size: many; cdr3_aa: CASSLPGLNYGYTF; cdr3_nt: TGCGCCAGCAGCTTGCCAGGGTTGAACTATGGCTACACCTTC
j_call: TRBJ2-3; v_call: TRBV9; d_call: TRBD1; clone_size: few; cdr3_aa: CASSNPGQGADTQYF; cdr3_nt: TGTGCCAGCAGCAATCCGGGACAGGGGGCAGATACGCAGTATTTT
j_call: TRBJ2-5; v_call: TRBV10-3; d_call: TRBD1; clone_size: .; cdr3_aa: CAISESKCTGVTYNEQYF; cdr3_nt: TGTGCCATCAGTGAGTCGAAATGCACAGGGGTTACCTACAATGAGCAGTACTTC
j_call: TRBJ2-1; v_call: TRBV24-1; d_call: .; clone_size: .; cdr3_aa: CATSDLRARYNEQFF; cdr3_nt: TGTGCCACCAGTGATTTGCGAGCGCGCTACAATGAGCAGTTCTTC
j_call: TRBJ2-7; v_call: TRBV6-5; d_call: .; clone_size: .; cdr3_aa: CASSYSRGPSRSSYEQYF; cdr3_nt: TGTGCCAGCAGTTACTCTCGAGGTCCGTCCAGGAGCTCCTACGAGCAGTACTTC
j_call: TRBJ1-1; v_call: TRBV10-3; d_call: .; clone_size: few; cdr3_aa: CAISESRVLAEAFF; cdr3_nt: TGTGCCATCAGTGAGTCCAGGGTACTGGCTGAAGCTTTCTTT
j_call: TRBJ2-2; v_call: TRBV6-6; d_call: TRBD1; clone_size: .; cdr3_aa: CASIQGAGELFF; cdr3_nt: TGTGCCAGCATTCAGGGGGCTGGGGAGCTGTTTTTT
j_call: TRBJ2-1; v_call: TRBV28; d_call: TRBD2; clone_size: .; cdr3_aa: CASSFPLAGVYNEQFF; cdr3_nt: TGTGCCAGCAGTTTTCCCCTAGCGGGAGTATACAATGAGCAGTTCTTC
j_call: TRBJ2-3; v_call: TRBV7-2; d_call: .; clone_size: .; cdr3_aa: CASRYRGGSSTDTQYF; cdr3_nt: TGTGCCAGCAGGTACAGGGGCGGGAGTAGTACAGATACGCAGTATTTT
j_call: TRBJ1-1; v_call: TRBV2; d_call: TRBD1; clone_size: .; cdr3_aa: CASSNDRAATEAFF; cdr3_nt: TGTGCCAGCAGCAATGACAGGGCGGCAACTGAAGCTTTCTTT
j_call: TRBJ2-7; v_call: TRBV20-1; d_call: .; clone_size: .; cdr3_aa: CSVSRGSNEQYF; cdr3_nt: TGCAGTGTTAGCCGGGGGTCAAACGAGCAGTACTTC
j_call: TRBJ1-5; v_call: TRBV4-1; d_call: TRBD1; clone_size: .; cdr3_aa: CASSQGGQGVKQPQHF; cdr3_nt: TGCGCCAGCAGCCAAGGGGGACAGGGGGTCAAACAGCCCCAGCATTTT
j_call: TRBJ2-7; v_call: TRBV28; d_call: .; clone_size: many; cdr3_aa: CASSLTAGTSYEQYF; cdr3_nt: TGTGCCAGCAGTTTAACGGCAGGGACATCCTACGAGCAGTACTTC
j_call: TRBJ2-7; v_call: TRBV20-1; d_call: .; clone_size: few; cdr3_aa: CSASSPNPYEQYF; cdr3_nt: TGCAGTGCTAGTTCCCCCAATCCCTACGAGCAGTACTTC
j_call: TRBJ2-1; v_call: TRBV7-8; d_call: .; clone_size: .; cdr3_aa: CASSLSSAGYNEQFF; cdr3_nt: TGTGCCAGCAGCTTATCGTCGGCGGGATACAATGAGCAGTTCTTC
j_call: TRBJ2-7; v_call: TRBV7-9; d_call: .; clone_size: few; cdr3_aa: CASSAGGGTYEQYF; cdr3_nt: TGTGCCAGCAGCGCAGGGGGGGGCACCTACGAGCAGTACTTC
j_call: TRBJ1-2; v_call: TRBV6-2/TRBV6-3; d_call: .; clone_size: few; cdr3_aa: CASSYSSSGSYGYTF; cdr3_nt: TGTGCCAGCAGTTATAGCTCCTCAGGGAGCTATGGCTACACCTTC
j_call: TRBJ2-3; v_call: TRBV4-1; d_call: .; clone_size: .; cdr3_aa: CASSQDGARSDTQYF; cdr3_nt: TGCGCCAGCAGCCAAGACGGAGCTAGGTCTGATACGCAGTATTTT
j_call: TRBJ2-3; v_call: TRBV12-3/TRBV12-4; d_call: .; clone_size: .; cdr3_aa: CASSLPLGAGGNTDTQYF; cdr3_nt: TGTGCCAGCAGTTTACCTCTAGGGGCGGGTGGAAACACAGATACGCAGTATTTT
j_call: TRBJ2-1; v_call: TRBV25-1; d_call: TRBD2; clone_size: .; cdr3_aa: CASSVSRTSDDNEQFF; cdr3_nt: TGTGCCAGCAGTGTTTCCAGGACTAGCGACGACAATGAGCAGTTCTTC
j_call: TRBJ2-1; v_call: TRBV28; d_call: TRBD1; clone_size: many; cdr3_aa: CASSLGDRVYNEQFF; cdr3_nt: TGTGCCAGCAGTTTAGGGGACAGGGTGTACAATGAGCAGTTCTTC
j_call: TRBJ1-5; v_call: TRBV4-1; d_call: .; clone_size: .; cdr3_aa: CASSPHLVDSKNQPQHF; cdr3_nt: TGCGCCAGCAGCCCCCACTTAGTCGACAGCAAGAATCAGCCCCAGCATTTT
j_call: TRBJ2-5; v_call: TRBV5-5; d_call: .; clone_size: .; cdr3_aa: CASSLGEGTSEQYF; cdr3_nt: TGTGCCAGCAGCTTGGGTGAGGGGACCAGTGAGCAGTACTTC
j_call: TRBJ2-3; v_call: TRBV27; d_call: TRBD2; clone_size: .; cdr3_aa: CVSSLLKVAGSVGTDTQYF; cdr3_nt: TGTGTCAGCAGTTTATTGAAGGTAGCGGGGTCGGTGGGCACAGATACGCAGTATTTT
j_call: TRBJ1-2; v_call: TRBV20-1; d_call: .; clone_size: .; cdr3_aa: CSARSDRGAGYGYTF; cdr3_nt: TGCAGTGCTAGATCCGACAGAGGGGCGGGATATGGCTACACCTTC
j_call: TRBJ2-7; v_call: TRBV5-1; d_call: .; clone_size: many; cdr3_aa: CASSLNDYEQYF; cdr3_nt: TGCGCCAGCAGCTTGAACGACTACGAGCAGTACTTC